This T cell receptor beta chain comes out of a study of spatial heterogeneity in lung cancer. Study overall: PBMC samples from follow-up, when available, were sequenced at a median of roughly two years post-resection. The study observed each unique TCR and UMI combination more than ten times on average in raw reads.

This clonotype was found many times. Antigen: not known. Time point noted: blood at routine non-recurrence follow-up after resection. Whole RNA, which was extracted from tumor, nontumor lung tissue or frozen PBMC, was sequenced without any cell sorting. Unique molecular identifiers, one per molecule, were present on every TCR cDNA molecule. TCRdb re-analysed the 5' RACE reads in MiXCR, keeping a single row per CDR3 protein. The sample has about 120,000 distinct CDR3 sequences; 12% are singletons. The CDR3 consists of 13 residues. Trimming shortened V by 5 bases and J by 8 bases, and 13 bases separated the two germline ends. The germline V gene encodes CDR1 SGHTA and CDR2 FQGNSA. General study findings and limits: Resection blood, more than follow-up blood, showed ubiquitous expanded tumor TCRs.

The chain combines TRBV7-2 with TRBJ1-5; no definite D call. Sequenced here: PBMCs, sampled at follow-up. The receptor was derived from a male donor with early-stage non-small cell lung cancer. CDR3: CASSRGVEEPQHF. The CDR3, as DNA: TGTGCCAGCAGCCGCGGGGTTGAGGAGCCCCAGCATTTT.